The T cell receptor beta chain described here comes from a study of T cells after somatic rescue of genetic block. Sequenced by immunoSEQ multiplex PCR; TCRdb stores in-frame clones only, minus some. This sample has about 8,000 clones, with around 80% found just once. This CDR3 comprises 15 residues. Germline CDR1 and CDR2: SGHVS and FQNEAQ. Trimming took 5 bases from V and 4 from J, leaving 17 bases between them. The chain links TRBV7-8 to TRBJ2-5; D is perhaps TRBD2 (7 bases). The sequencing input was peripheral blood mononuclear cells (PBMCs). The TCR comes from a boy aged 5-17 years. The CDR3 here is CASSEIIGGGETQYF. CDR3 nucleotides: TGTGCCAGCAGCGAAATTATAGGGGGGGGAGAGACCCAGTACTTC.